This entry lists 2 T cell receptor beta chains sequenced from one sample in a study of PD-L1 blockade in urothelial cancer (TCRdb year 2017). What this sample's time point label stands for: pretreatment peripheral blood. The receptor library was made with the immunoSEQ multiplex PCR assay. The clones in this table, taken by TCRdb from immuneACCESS, are in-frame only. Not every clone is retained; where verified, under half of the shortfall comes from an unresolved V gene, and the cause of the rest is unknown. A total of some 71,000 clones appear in this sample, roughly 80% of them only once. The ten largest clones add up to 6.5% to 8% of the sample. Material: PBMCs, obtained around atezolizumab (anti-PD-L1) treatment. The receptors originated from a man aged 40-49 years with urothelial cancer.

This rearrangement joins TRBV15 to TRBJ2-7; 8 bases match TRBD1. The CDR3 is 15 residues long. With 1 base clipped from V and 4 bases from J, the junction kept 6 bases outside the gene matches. The germline V gene has CDR1 LNHNV and CDR2 YYDKDF (reference sequence). This CDR3 is CATSRASGGAYEQYF. CDR3 DNA sequence: TGTGCCACCAGCAGAGCTTCAGGGGGCGCGTACGAGCAGTACTTC.

This clone has more than one count but fewer than ten. The chain is built from TRBV13 and TRBJ2-1; 7 bases line up with TRBD2. V lost 1 base and J lost 0; bases outside the gene matches: 12. Germline-derived CDR1 and CDR2 are PRHDT and FYEKMQ (reference sequence). The CDR3 is made up of 19 amino acids. The CDR3 DNA reads as TGTGCCAGCAGCTTAGTGGGAATTGGACGGGAGGTCTCCTACAATGAGCAGTTCTTC. It yields the protein CASSLVGIGREVSYNEQFF.